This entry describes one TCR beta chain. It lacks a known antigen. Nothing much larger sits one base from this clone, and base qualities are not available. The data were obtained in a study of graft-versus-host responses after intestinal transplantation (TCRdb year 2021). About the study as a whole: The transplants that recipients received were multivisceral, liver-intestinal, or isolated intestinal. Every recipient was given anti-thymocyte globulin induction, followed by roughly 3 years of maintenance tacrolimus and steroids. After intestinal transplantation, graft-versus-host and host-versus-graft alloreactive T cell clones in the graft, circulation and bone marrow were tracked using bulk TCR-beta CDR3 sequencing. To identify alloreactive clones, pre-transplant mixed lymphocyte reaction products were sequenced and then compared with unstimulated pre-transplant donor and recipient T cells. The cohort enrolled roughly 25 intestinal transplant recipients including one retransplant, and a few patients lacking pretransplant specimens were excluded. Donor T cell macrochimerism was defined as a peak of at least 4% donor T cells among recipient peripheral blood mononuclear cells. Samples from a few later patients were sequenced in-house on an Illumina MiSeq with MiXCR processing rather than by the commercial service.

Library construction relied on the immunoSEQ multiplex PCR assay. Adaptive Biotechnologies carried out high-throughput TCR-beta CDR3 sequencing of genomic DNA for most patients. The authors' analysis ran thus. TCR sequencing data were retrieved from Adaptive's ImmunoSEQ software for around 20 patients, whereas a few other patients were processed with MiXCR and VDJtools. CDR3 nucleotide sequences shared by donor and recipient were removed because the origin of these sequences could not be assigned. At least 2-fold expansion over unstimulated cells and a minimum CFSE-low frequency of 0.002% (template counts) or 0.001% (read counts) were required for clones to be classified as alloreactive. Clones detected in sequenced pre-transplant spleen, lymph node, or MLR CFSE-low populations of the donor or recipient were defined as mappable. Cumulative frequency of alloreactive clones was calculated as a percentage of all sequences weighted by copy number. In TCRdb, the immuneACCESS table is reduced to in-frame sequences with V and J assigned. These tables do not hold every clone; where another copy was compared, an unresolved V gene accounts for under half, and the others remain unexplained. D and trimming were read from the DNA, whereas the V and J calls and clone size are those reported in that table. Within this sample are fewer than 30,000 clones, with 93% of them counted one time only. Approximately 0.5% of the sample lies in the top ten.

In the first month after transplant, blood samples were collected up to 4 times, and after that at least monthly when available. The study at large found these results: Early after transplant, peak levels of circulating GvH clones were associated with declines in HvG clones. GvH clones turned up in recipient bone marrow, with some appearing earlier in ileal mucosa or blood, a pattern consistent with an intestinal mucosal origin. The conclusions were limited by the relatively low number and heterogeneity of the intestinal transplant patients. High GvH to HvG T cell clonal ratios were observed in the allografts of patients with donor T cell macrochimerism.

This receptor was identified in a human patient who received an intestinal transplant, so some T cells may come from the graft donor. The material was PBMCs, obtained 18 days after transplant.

The CDR3 is CSVESADSYEQYF. DNA sequence: TGCAGCGTTGAGTCGGCAGACTCCTACGAGCAGTACTTC. The chain joins TRBV29-1 to TRBJ2-7; the D gene remains uncertain. From the germline V gene, CDR1 is SQVTM and CDR2 is ANQGSEA. The V end loses 3 bases and the J end loses 0 bases, and a stretch of 9 bases separates them. Reading from cysteine to phenylalanine, the CDR3 counts 13 amino acids. Left in the record is the CDR3 DNA by itself, 39 bases read in frame from the first base.